The clone carrying this T cell receptor (beta chain) turned up a few times. Antigen unknown. The sample holds other DNA sequences that translate to the same CDR3. The record originates from a study of shared clonotypes between healthy human individuals. Overall study context: Samples came from two female and three male donors aged 18 to 49.

CD8 cells regarded as naive lacked CD45RO, were positively chosen for CCR7, and omitted terminally differentiated effector memory CD45RA+ cells. General study points: With a handful of donors compared, 4% to 5.5% of naive CD4 clonotypes were shared. Represented diversity (both genetic and exposure-history) was limited by the small number of donors.

Replicate PCRs from sorted subsets contained about 200 ng DNA, which is roughly 30,000 T cell genomes. Assay used: immunoSEQ multiplex PCR; TCRdb lists only in-frame clones, some missing. The table shows 550,000 to 650,000 clones, with about 96% occurring only once. Input material: naive CD8+ T cells sorted from blood. The TCR comes from a woman aged 25 to 45 in good health.

CDR3 DNA sequence: TGTGCCAGTAGCATCCGGGACAGTAATCAGCCCCAGCATTTT. It encodes CASSIRDSNQPQHF. The chain combines TRBV19 with TRBJ1-5; 7 bases fit TRBD1. Trimming removed 6 bases from V and 4 bases from J; junction bases left unmatched: 6. The germline gives CDR1 LNHDA, CDR2 SQIVND (reference sequence). CDR3 length: 14 amino acids.